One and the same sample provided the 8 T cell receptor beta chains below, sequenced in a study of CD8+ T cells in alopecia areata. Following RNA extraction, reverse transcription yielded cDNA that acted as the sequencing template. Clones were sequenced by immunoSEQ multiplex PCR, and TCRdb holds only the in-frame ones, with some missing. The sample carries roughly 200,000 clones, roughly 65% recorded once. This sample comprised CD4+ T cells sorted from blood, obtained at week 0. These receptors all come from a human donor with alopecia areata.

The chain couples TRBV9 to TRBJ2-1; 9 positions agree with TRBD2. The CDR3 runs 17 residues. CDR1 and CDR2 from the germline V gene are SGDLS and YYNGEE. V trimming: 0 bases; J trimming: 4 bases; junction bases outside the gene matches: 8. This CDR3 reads CASSVVSSGAEYNEQFF. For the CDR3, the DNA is TGTGCCAGCAGCGTAGTCTCTAGCGGGGCTGAATACAATGAGCAGTTCTTC.

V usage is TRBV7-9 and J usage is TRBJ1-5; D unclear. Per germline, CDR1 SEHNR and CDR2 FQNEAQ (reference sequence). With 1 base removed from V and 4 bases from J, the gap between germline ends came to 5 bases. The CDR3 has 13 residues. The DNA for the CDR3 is TGTGCCAGCAGCTTAGAACGAAATCAGCCCCAGCATTTT. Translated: CASSLERNQPQHF.

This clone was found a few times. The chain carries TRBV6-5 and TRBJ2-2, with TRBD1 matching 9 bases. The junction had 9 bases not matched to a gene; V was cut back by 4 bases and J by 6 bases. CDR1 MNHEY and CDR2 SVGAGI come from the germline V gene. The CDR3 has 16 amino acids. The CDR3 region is CASSSPGQGSPGELFF. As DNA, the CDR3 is TGTGCCAGCAGTTCACCGGGACAGGGTAGCCCCGGGGAGCTGTTTTTT.

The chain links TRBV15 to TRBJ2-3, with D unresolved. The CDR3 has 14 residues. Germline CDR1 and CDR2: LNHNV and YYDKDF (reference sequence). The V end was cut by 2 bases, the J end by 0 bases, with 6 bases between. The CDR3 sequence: CATSRLPSTDTQYF. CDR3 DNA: TGTGCCACCAGCAGACTGCCAAGCACAGATACGCAGTATTTT. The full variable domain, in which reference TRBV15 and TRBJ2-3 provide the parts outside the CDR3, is DAMVIQNPRYQVTQFGKPVTLSCSQTLNHNVMYWYQQKSSQAPKLLFHYYDKDFNNEADTPDNFQSRRPNTSFCFLDIRSPGLGDTAMYLCATSRLPSTDTQYFGPGTRLTVL.

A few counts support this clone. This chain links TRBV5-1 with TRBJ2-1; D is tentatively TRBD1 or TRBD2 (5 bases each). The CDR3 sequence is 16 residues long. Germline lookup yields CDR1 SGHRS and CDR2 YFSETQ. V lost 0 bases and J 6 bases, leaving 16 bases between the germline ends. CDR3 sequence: CASSLVLGVPGNEQFF. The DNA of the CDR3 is TGCGCCAGCAGCTTGGTGTTGGGGGTCCCAGGCAATGAGCAGTTCTTC.

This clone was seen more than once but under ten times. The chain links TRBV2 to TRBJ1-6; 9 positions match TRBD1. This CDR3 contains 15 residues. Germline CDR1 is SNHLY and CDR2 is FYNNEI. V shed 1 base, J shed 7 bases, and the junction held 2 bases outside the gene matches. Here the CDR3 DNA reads TGTGCCAGCAGTGAAGGAGACAGGGGGAATTCACCCCTCCACTTT. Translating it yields CASSEGDRGNSPLHF.

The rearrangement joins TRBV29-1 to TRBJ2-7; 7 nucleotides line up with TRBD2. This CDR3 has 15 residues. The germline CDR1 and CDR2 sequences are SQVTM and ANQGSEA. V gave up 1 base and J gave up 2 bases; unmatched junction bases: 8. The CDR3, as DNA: TGCAGCGTTGAAGTGCCCAGCGGGGTAACCTACGAGCAGTACTTC. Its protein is CSVEVPSGVTYEQYF.

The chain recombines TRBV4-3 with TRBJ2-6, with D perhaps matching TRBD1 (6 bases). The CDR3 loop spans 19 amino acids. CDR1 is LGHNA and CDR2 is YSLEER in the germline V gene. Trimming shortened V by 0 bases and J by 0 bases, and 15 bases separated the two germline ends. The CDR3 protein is CASSQDYGQGLSGANVLTF. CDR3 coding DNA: TGCGCCAGCAGCCAAGATTACGGCCAGGGGCTCTCTGGGGCCAACGTCCTGACTTTC.